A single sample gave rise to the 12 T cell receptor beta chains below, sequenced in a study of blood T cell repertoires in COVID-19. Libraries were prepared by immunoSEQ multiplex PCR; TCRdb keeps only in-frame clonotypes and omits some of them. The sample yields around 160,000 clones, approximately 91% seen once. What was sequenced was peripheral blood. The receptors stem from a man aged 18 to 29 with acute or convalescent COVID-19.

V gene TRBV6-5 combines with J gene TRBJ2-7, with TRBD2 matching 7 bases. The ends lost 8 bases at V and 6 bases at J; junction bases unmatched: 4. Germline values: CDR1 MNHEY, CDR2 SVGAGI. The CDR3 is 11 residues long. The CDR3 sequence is CASGLGTEQYF. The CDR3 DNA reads TGTGCCAGCGGACTAGGGACCGAGCAGTACTTC.

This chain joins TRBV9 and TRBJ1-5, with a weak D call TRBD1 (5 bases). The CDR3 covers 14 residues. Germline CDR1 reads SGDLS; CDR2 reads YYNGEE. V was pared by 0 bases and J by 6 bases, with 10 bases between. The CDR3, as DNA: TGTGCCAGCAGCGTAGGAGGAGGGGCTCAGCCCCAGCATTTT. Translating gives CASSVGGGAQPQHF.

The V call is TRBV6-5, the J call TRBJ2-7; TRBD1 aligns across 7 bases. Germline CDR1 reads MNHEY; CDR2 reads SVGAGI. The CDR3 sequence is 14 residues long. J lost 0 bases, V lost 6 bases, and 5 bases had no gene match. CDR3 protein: CASRQTGSSYEQYF. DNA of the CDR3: TGTGCCAGCAGACAGACAGGGAGCTCCTACGAGCAGTACTTC.

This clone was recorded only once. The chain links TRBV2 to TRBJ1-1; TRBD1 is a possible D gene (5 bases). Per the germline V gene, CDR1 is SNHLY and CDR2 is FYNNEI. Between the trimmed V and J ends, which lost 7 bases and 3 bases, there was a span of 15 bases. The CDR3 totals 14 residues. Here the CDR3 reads CASNQDSIDTEAFF. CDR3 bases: TGTGCCAGCAACCAAGACAGCATAGACACTGAAGCTTTCTTT. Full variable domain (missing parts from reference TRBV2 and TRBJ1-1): EPEVTQTPSHQVTQMGQEVILRCVPISNHLYFYWYRQILGQKVEFLVSFYNNEISEKSEIFDDQFSVERPDGSNFTLKIRSTKLEDSAMYFCASNQDSIDTEAFFGQGTRLTVV.

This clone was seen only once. The chain's CDR3 is CASSLAGLSASPTKNIQYF. The CDR3 DNA reads TGTGCCAGCAGCTTAGCGGGACTTAGCGCCTCTCCGACCAAAAACATTCAGTACTTC. The chain joins TRBV7-8 to TRBJ2-4; possible D gene TRBD2, 6 bases. V was cut by 0 bases and J by 2 bases, with 20 bases left in between. The CDR3 sequence is 19 residues long. Germline loops: CDR1 SGHVS, CDR2 FQNEAQ.

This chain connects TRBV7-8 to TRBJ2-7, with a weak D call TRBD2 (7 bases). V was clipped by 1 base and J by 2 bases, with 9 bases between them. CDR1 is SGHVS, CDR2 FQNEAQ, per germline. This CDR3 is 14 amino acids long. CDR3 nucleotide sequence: TGTGCCAGCAGCTTAGGGGAGGGGGCCTACGAGCAGTACTTC. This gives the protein CASSLGEGAYEQYF.

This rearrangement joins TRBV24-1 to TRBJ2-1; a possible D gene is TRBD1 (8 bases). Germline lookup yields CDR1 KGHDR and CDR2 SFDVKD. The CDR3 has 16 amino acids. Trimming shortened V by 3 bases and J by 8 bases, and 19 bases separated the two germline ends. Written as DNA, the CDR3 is TGTGCCACCAGTGATGCCGGGAGGACAGGGTGGGATGAGCAGTTCTTC. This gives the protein CATSDAGRTGWDEQFF.

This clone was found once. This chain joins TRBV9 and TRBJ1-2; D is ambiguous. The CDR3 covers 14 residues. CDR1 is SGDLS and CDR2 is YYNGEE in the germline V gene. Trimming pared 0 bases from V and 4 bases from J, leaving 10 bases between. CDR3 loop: CASSVAEQSYGYTF. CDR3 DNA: TGTGCCAGCAGCGTAGCGGAACAGAGCTATGGCTACACCTTC.

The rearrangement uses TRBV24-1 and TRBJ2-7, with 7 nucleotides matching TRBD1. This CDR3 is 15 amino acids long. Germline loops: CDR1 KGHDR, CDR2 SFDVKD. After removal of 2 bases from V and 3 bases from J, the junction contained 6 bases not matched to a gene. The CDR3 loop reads CATSDSGGSGYEQYF. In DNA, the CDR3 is TGTGCCACCAGTGATTCAGGGGGTTCGGGCTACGAGCAGTACTTC.

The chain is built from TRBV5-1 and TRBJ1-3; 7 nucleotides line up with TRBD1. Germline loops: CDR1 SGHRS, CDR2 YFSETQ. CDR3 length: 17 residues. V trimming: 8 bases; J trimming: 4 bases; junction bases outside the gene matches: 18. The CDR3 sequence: CASTGQDGEDVGNTIYF. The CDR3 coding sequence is TGCGCCAGTACCGGACAGGACGGTGAAGATGTCGGAAACACCATATATTTT. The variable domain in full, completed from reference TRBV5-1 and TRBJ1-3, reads KAGVTQTPRYLIKTRGQQVTLSCSPISGHRSVSWYQQTPGQGLQFLFEYFSETQRNKGNFPGRFSGRQFSNSRSEMNVSTLELGDSALYLCASTGQDGEDVGNTIYFGEGSWLTVV.

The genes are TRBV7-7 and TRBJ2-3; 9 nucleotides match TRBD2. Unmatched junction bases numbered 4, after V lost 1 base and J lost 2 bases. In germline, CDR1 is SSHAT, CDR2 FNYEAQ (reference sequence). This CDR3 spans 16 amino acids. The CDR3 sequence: CASSLGQRGATDTQYF. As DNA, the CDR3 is TGTGCCAGCAGCTTAGGTCAGCGGGGGGCCACAGATACGCAGTATTTT.

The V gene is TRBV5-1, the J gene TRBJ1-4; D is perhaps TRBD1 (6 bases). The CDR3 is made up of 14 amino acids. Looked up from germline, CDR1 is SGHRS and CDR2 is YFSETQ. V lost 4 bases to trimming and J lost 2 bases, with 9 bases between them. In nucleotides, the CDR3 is TGCGCCAGCAGCCCGGACAGCACTAATGAAAAACTGTTTTTT. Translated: CASSPDSTNEKLFF.